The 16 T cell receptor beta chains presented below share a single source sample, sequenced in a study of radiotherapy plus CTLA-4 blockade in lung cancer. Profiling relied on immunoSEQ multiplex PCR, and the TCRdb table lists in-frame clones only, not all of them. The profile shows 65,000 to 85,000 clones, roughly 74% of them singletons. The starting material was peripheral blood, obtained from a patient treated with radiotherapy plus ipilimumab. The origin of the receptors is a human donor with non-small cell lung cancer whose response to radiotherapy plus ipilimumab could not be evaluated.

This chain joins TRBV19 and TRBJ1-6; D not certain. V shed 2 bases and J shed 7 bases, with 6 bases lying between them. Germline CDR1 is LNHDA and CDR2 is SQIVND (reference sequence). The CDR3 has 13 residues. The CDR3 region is CASSITENSPLHF. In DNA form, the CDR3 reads TGTGCCAGTAGTATAACAGAAAATTCACCCCTCCACTTT. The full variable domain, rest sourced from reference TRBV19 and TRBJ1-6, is DGGITQSPKYLFRKEGQNVTLSCEQNLNHDAMYWYRQDPGQGLRLIYYSQIVNDFQKGDIAEGYSVSREKKESFPLTVTSAQKNPTAFYLCASSITENSPLHFGNGTRLTVT.

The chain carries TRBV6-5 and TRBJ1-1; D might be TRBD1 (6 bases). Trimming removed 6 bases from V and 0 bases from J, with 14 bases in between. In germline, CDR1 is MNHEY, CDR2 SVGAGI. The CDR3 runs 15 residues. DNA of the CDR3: TGTGCCAGCAGCGATTTTGGACAGTTGAACACTGAAGCTTTCTTT. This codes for CASSDFGQLNTEAFF.

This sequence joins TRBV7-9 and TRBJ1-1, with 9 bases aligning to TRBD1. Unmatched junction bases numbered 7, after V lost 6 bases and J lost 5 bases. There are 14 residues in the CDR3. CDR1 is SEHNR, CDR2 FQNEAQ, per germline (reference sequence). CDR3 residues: CASRDLDRGTEAFF. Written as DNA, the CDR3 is TGTGCCAGCAGGGATCTTGACAGGGGGACTGAAGCTTTCTTT.

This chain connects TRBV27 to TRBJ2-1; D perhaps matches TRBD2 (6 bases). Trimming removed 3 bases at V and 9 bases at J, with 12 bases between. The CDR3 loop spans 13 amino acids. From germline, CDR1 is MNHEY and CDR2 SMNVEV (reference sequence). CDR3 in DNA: TGTGCCAGCAGTTTGTGCGGGGCGTGTGAGCAGTTCTTC. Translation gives CASSLCGACEQFF.

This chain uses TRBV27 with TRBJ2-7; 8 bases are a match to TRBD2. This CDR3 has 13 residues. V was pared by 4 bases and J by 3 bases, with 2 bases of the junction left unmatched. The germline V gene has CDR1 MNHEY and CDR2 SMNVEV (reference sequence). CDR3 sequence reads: CASSSGTSYEQYF. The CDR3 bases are TGTGCCAGCAGTTCGGGGACTAGCTACGAGCAGTACTTC.

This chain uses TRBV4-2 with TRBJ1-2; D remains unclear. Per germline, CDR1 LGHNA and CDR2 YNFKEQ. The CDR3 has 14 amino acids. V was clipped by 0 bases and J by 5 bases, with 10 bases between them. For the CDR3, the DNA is TGTGCCAGCAGCCAAGATCGGCAGGTTTATGGCTACACCTTC. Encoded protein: CASSQDRQVYGYTF.

CDR3 coding DNA: TGTGCCAGCAGTAGGGGAACTTTACAGGGGGCGGATCAGCCCCAGCATTTT. Protein product: CASSRGTLQGADQPQHF. V and J are TRBV27 and TRBJ1-5; the match to TRBD1 covers 9 bases. The junction had 13 bases not matched to a gene; V was cut back by 5 bases and J by 5 bases. Germline V gene data show CDR1 as MNHEY and CDR2 as SMNVEV (reference sequence). The CDR3 is 17 residues long.

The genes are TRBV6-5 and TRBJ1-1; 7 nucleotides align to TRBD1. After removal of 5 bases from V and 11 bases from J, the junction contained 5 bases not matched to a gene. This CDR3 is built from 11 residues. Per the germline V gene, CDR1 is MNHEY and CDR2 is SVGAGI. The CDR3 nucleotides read TGTGCCAGCAGTGAGACAGGGAAGGCTTTCTTT. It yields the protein CASSETGKAFF.

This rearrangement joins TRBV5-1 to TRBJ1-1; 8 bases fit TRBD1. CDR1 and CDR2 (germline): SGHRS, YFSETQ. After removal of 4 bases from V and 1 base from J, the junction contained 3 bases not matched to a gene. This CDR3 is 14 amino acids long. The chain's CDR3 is CASSAQGGNTEAFF. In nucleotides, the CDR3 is TGCGCCAGCAGCGCACAGGGGGGGAACACTGAAGCTTTCTTT.

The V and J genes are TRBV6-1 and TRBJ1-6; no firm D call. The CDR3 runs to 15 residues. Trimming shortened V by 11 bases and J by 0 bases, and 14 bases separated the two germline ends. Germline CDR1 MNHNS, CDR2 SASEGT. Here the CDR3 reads CAADSTSSYNSPLHF. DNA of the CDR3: TGTGCCGCTGACTCGACCAGCTCCTATAATTCACCCCTCCACTTT.

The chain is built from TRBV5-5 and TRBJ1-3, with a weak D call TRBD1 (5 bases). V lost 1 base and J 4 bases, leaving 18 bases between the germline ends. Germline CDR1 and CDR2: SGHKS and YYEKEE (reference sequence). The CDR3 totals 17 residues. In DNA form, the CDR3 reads TGTGCCAGCAGCTTGACCCCCGACAAGGGGCGGGGAAACACCATATATTTT. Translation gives CASSLTPDKGRGNTIYF.

The CDR3 DNA sequence: TGCAGCGTTGACAGTCTCCAATCAGATACGCAGTATTTT. Protein: CSVDSLQSDTQYF. The chain employs TRBV29-1 and TRBJ2-3, with no clear D. The V and J ends lost 3 bases and 4 bases respectively, with 11 bases between them. From germline, CDR1 is SQVTM and CDR2 ANQGSEA. CDR3 length: 13 amino acids.

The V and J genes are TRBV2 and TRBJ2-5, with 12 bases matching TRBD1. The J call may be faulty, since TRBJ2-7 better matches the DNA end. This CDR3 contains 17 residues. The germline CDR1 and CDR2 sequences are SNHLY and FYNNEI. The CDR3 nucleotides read TGTGCCAGCAGTGAAGTCGGAGGGACAGGGGGCTCTTACGAGCAGTACTTC. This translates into CASSEVGGTGGSYEQYF.

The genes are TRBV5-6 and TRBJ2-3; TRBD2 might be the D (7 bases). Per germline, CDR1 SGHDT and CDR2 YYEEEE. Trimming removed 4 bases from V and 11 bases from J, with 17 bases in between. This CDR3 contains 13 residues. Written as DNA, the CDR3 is TGTGCCAGCAGCCCCGGGGGGCAGAGTATGCAGTATTTT. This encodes CASSPGGQSMQYF.

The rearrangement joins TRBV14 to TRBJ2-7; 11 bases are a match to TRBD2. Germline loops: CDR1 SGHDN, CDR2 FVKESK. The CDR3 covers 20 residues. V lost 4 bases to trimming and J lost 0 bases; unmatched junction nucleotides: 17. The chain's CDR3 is CASSPSIATSGTHSSYEQYF. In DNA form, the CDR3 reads TGTGCCAGCAGCCCAAGTATTGCGACTAGCGGGACCCACTCCTCCTACGAGCAGTACTTC.

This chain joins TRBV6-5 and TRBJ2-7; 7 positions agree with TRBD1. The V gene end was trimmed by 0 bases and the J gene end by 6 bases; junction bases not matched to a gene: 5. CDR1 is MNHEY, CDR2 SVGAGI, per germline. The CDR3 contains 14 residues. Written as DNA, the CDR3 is TGTGCCAGCAGTTACTCGGCCCACAGGGGCGAGCAGTACTTC. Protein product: CASSYSAHRGEQYF.